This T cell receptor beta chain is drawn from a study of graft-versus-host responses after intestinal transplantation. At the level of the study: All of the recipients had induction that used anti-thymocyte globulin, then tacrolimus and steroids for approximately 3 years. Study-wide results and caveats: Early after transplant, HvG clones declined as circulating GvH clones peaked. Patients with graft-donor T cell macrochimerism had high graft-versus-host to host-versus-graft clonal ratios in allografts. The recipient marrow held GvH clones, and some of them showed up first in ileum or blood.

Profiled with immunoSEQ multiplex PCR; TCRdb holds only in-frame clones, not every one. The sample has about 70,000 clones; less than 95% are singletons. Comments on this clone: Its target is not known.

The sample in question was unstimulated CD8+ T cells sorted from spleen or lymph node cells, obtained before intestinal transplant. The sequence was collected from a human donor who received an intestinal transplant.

CDR3 in DNA: TGTGCCAGCAGCCAGAGCTCCTGGACTAGCGGGGGGGTGGAGACCCAGTACTTC. Protein sequence: CASSQSSWTSGGVETQYF. This chain uses TRBV7-6 with TRBJ2-5; 15 positions match TRBD2. CDR1 is SGHVS and CDR2 is FNYEAQ in the germline V gene. There are 18 residues in the CDR3. The ends lost 5 bases at V and 5 bases at J; junction bases unmatched: 12.